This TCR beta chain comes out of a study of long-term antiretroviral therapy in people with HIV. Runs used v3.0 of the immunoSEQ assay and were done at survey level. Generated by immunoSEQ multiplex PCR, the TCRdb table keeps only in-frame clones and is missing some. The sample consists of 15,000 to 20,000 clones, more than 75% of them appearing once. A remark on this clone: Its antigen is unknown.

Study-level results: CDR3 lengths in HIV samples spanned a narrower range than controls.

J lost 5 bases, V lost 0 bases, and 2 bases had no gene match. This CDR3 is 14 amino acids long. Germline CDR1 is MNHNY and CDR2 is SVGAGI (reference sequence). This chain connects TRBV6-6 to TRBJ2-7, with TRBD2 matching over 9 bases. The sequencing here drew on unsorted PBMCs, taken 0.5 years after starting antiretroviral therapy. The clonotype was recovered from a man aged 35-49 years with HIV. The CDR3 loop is CASSYSTSGHEQYF. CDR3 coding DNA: TGTGCCAGCAGTTACTCGACTAGCGGCCACGAGCAGTACTTC.